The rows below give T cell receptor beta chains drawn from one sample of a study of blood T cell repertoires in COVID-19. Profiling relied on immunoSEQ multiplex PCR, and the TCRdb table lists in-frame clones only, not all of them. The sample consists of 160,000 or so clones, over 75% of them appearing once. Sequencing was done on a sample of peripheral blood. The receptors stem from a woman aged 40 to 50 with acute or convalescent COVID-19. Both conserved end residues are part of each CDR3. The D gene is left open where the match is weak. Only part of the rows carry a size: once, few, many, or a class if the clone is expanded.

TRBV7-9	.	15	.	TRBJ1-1	CASSHFTVMNTEAFF	TGTGCCAGCAGCCACTTTACAGTGATGAACACTGAAGCTTTCTTT
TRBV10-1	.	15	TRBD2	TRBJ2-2	CASRDKAGNTGELFF	TGCGCCAGCAGGGATAAAGCGGGAAACACCGGGGAGCTGTTTTTT
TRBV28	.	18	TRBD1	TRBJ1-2	CASSLFRDSGRPYYGYTF	TGTGCCAGCAGTTTATTCAGGGACAGCGGACGACCCTACTATGGCTACACCTTC
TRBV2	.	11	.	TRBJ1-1	CASSENREAFF	TGTGCCAGCAGTGAAAACAGGGAAGCTTTCTTT
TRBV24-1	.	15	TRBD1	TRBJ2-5	CATSDFSGGQETQYF	TGTGCCACCAGTGATTTTTCAGGGGGCCAGGAGACCCAGTACTTC
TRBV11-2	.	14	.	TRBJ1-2	CASSSTGQYYGYTF	TGTGCCAGCAGCTCAACTGGACAGTACTATGGCTACACCTTC
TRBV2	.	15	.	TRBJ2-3	CASSAGRIWTDTQYF	TGTGCCAGCAGTGCGGGGAGGATTTGGACAGATACGCAGTATTTT
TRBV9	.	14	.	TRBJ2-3	CASSVDSPGDTQYF	TGTGCCAGCAGCGTAGATAGCCCCGGGGATACGCAGTATTTT
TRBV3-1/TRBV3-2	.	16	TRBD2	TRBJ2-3	CASSQGTSGGGDTQYF	TGTGCCAGCAGCCAAGGGACTAGCGGGGGGGGAGATACGCAGTATTTT
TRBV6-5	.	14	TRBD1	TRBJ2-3	CASNGGQGADTQYF	TGTGCCAGCAATGGAGGACAGGGAGCAGATACGCAGTATTTT
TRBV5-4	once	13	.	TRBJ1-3	CASSSSSGNTIYF	TGTGCCAGCAGCTCGAGTTCTGGAAACACCATATATTTT
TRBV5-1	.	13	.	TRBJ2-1	CASSLDSQNEQFF	TGCGCCAGCAGCTTGGACAGCCAAAATGAGCAGTTCTTC
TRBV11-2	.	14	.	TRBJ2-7	CASSLDTGLYEQYF	TGTGCCAGCAGCTTAGATACAGGACTATACGAGCAGTACTTC
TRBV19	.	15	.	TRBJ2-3	CASTPFDSRTDTQYF	TGTGCCAGTACCCCATTCGACAGTCGGACAGATACGCAGTATTTT
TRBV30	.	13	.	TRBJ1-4	CAGRTVHNEKLFF	TGTGCCGGACGGACAGTTCATAATGAAAAACTGTTTTTT
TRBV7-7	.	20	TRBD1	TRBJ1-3	CASSLLAFRGPVRPGNTIYF	TGTGCTAGCAGCCTTCTGGCTTTCAGGGGGCCTGTAAGACCTGGAAACACCATATATTTT
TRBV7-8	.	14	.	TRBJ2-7	CASSIMPLTYEQYF	TGTGCCAGCAGCATCATGCCCCTAACCTACGAGCAGTACTTC
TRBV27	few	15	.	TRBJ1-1	CASSVSRTLNTEAFF	TGTGCCAGCAGTGTTTCCCGGACTTTGAACACTGAAGCTTTCTTT
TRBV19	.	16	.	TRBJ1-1	CASIRSGASLNTEAFF	TGTGCCAGTATAAGGAGTGGAGCCAGCTTGAACACTGAAGCTTTCTTT
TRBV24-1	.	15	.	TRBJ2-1	CATRDDSLPYNEQFF	TGTGCCACCAGGGATGACAGCCTTCCCTACAATGAGCAGTTCTTC
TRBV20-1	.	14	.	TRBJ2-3	CSASNPRDTDTQYF	TGCAGTGCTAGTAATCCCAGGGACACAGATACGCAGTATTTT
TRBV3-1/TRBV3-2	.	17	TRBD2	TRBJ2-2	CASSQDWGLAAYRELFF	TGTGCCAGCAGCCAAGATTGGGGACTAGCGGCGTATAGGGAGCTGTTTTTT
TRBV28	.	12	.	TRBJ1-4	CASQGREEKLFF	TGTGCCAGCCAGGGGCGTGAAGAAAAACTGTTTTTT
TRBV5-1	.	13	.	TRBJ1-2	CASSLAAGYGYTF	TGCGCCAGCAGCTTGGCGGCGGGCTATGGCTACACCTTC
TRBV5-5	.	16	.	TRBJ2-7	CASSLASSQTAYEQYF	TGTGCCAGCAGCTTGGCCAGTTCACAGACCGCCTACGAGCAGTACTTC
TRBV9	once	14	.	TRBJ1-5	CASSVDQSDQPQHF	TGTGCCAGCAGCGTAGACCAGTCTGATCAGCCCCAGCATTTT
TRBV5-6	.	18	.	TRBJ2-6	CASSLGVVSPSGANVLTF	TGTGCCAGCAGCTTGGGTGTCGTGAGTCCCTCTGGGGCCAACGTCCTGACTTTC
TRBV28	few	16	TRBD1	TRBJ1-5	CASRARGQGATQPQHF	TGTGCCAGCAGAGCAAGAGGACAGGGGGCAACCCAGCCCCAGCATTTT
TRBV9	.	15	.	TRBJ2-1	CASSATGVTYNEQFF	TGTGCCAGCAGCGCGACGGGGGTTACCTACAATGAGCAGTTCTTC
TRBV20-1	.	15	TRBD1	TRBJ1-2	CSASGQGSFNYGYTF	TGCAGTGCTAGTGGACAGGGGAGCTTTAACTATGGCTACACCTTC
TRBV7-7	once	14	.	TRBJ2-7	CASSLRQGGGEQYF	TGTGCTAGCAGCCTTCGACAGGGAGGAGGTGAGCAGTACTTC
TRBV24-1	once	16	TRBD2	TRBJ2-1	CATSEPGLAGVNEQFF	TGTGCCACCAGTGAACCGGGACTAGCGGGAGTGAATGAGCAGTTCTTC
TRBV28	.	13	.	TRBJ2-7	CASIQGNGYEQYF	TGTGCCAGCATACAGGGAAACGGCTACGAGCAGTACTTC
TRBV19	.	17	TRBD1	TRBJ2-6	CASSTETGRSGANVLTF	TGTGCCAGTAGTACGGAGACAGGGCGCTCTGGGGCCAACGTCCTGACTTTC
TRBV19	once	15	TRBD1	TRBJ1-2	CASTARGQGGDGYTF	TGTGCCAGTACAGCCCGGGGACAGGGAGGAGATGGCTACACCTTC
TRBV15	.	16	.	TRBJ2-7	CATSRDPDSYSYEQYF	TGTGCCACCAGCAGAGATCCGGACAGCTACTCCTACGAGCAGTACTTC
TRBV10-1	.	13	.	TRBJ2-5	CASSKQAQETQYF	TGCGCCAGCAGTAAACAGGCCCAAGAGACCCAGTACTTC
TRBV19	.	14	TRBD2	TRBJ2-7	CASSQTSGNGEQYF	TGTGCCAGTAGTCAGACTAGCGGGAATGGCGAGCAGTACTTC
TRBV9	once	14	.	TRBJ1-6	CASSVDRDNSPLHF	TGTGCCAGCAGCGTAGACAGGGATAATTCACCCCTCCACTTT
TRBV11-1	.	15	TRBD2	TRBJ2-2	CASSLGGGRTGELFF	TGTGCCAGCAGCTTAGGCGGGGGGAGGACCGGGGAGCTGTTTTTT
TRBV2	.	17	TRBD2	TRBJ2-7	CASARTAGLAVVYEQYF	TGTGCCAGCGCGCGGACGGCCGGACTAGCAGTGGTGTACGAGCAGTACTTC
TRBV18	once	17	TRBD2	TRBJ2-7	CASSATGLAIRAYEQYF	TGTGCCAGCTCAGCAACGGGACTAGCCATTCGGGCGTACGAGCAGTACTTC
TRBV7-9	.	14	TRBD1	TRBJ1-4	CASNARDRGEKLFF	TGTGCCAGCAACGCCCGGGACAGGGGTGAAAAACTGTTTTTT
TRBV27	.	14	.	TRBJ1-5	CASSLVGQGQPQHF	TGTGCCAGCAGTTTAGTTGGTCAGGGCCAGCCCCAGCATTTT
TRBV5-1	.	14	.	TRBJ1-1	CASSPDRMNTEAFF	TGCGCCAGCAGCCCGGACAGAATGAACACTGAAGCTTTCTTT
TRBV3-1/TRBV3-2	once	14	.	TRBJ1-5	CASSQTGSNQPQHF	TGTGCCAGCAGTCAAACAGGTAGCAATCAGCCCCAGCATTTT